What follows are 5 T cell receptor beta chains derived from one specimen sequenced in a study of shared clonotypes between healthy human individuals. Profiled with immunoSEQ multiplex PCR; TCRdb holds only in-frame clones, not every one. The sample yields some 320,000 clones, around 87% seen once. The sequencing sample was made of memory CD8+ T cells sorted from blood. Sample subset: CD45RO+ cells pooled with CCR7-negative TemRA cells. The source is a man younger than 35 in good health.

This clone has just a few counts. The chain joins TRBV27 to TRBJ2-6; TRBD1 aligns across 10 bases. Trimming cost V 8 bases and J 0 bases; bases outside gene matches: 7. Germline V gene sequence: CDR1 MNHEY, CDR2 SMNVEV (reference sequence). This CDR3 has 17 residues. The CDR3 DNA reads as TGTGCCAGCGGTATGACAGGGGGCTTCTCTGGGGCCAACGTCCTGACTTTC. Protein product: CASGMTGGFSGANVLTF.

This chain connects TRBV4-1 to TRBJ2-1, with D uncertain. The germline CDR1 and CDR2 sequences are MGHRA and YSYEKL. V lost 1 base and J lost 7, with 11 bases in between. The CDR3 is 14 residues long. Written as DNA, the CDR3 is TGCGCCAGCAGCCAAGTTGGGGAACGGAATGAGCAGTTCTTC. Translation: CASSQVGERNEQFF.

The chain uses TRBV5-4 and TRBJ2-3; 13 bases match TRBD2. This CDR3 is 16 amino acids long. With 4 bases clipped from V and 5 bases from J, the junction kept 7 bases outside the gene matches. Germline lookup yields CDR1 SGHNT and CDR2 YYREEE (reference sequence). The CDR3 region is CASSELAGGERDTQYF. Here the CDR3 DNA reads TGTGCCAGCAGCGAACTAGCGGGAGGGGAAAGAGATACGCAGTATTTT.

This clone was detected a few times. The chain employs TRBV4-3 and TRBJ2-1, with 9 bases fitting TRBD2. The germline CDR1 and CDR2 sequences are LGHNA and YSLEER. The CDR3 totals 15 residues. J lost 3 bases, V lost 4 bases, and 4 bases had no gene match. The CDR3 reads CASSRGTSLYNEQFF. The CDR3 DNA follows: TGCGCCAGCAGCCGCGGGACTAGCCTCTACAATGAGCAGTTCTTC.

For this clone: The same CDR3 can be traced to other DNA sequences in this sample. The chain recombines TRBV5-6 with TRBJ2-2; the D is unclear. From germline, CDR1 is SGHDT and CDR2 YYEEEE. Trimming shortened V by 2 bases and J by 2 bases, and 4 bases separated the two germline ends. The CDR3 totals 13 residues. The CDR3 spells CASSFGNTGELFF. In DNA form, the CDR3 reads TGTGCCAGCAGCTTCGGAAACACCGGGGAGCTGTTTTTT.